This T cell receptor (beta chain) was recorded in a study of blood T cell repertoires in COVID-19. Across the study: Specimens from acute and convalescent COVID-19 originated in the United States, Italy and Spain.

The CDR3 extends over 15 amino acids. Germline lookup yields CDR1 SEHNR and CDR2 FQNEAQ (reference sequence). Trimming shortened V by 5 bases and J by 0 bases, and 11 bases separated the two germline ends. This table comes from immunoSEQ multiplex PCR, and its TCRdb copy is limited to in-frame clones, with some not included. The profile shows 110,000 or so clones, roughly 85% of them singletons. Sequencing was done on a sample of peripheral blood. J is TRBJ2-1 and V is TRBV7-9; D may be TRBD2 (6 bases). This clonotype was obtained from a man aged 35 to 55 with acute or convalescent COVID-19. The DNA for the CDR3 is TGTGCCAGCAGCGGAGGGGATGGCTCCTACAATGAGCAGTTCTTC. Its protein is CASSGGDGSYNEQFF. The full variable domain, in which reference TRBV7-9 and TRBJ2-1 provide the parts outside the CDR3, is DTGVSQNPRHKITKRGQNVTFRCDPISEHNRLYWYRQTLGQGPEFLTYFQNEAQLEKSRLLSDRFSAERPKGSFSTLEIQRTEQGDSAMYLCASSGGDGSYNEQFFGPGTRLTVL.